The rows below give T cell receptor beta chains drawn from one sample of a study of T cell responses to AZD1222 COVID-19 vaccine. TCRdb's copy holds only in-frame clones and misses some; the assay was immunoSEQ multiplex PCR. The sample records roughly 100,000 clones, 91% being singletons. The source material was peripheral blood, sampled on day 0 of AZD1222 vaccination. The receptor source for this set is an adult in good health. The CDR3 runs from the conserved cysteine through the conserved F or W. Fields, in order: CDR3 DNA, CDR3 protein, clone size, J gene, D gene, V gene. D genes are given only for firm matches. Clone size is not always given. Where it is, it says once, few, many or a class for expanded clones.

CDR3nt: TGTGCCAGCAGCTTCTCTCTCCCAGATACGCAGTATTTT
CDR3aa: CASSFSLPDTQYF
abundance: .
j_gene: TRBJ2-3
d_gene: .
v_gene: TRBV5-5

CDR3nt: TGTGCCAGCAGTTCCTCTAGGAGCGCGCAGTACTTC
CDR3aa: CASSSSRSAQYF
abundance: .
j_gene: TRBJ2-7
d_gene: .
v_gene: TRBV28

CDR3nt: TGTGCCAGCAGTGGGGACAGGGTGGGAAACACCATATATTTT
CDR3aa: CASSGDRVGNTIYF
abundance: .
j_gene: TRBJ1-3
d_gene: TRBD1
v_gene: TRBV9

CDR3nt: TGTGCCAGTAGTGCCCCCGGACACGGTATTGTCGAGCAGTACTTC
CDR3aa: CASSAPGHGIVEQYF
abundance: .
j_gene: TRBJ2-7
d_gene: .
v_gene: TRBV19

CDR3nt: TGTGCCAGCAGCTACCCAGGGCTAGCGGCCTACAATGAGCAGTTCTTC
CDR3aa: CASSYPGLAAYNEQFF
abundance: .
j_gene: TRBJ2-1
d_gene: TRBD2
v_gene: TRBV11-2

CDR3nt: TGCAGTGCTAGCATTAACTATGGCTACACCTTC
CDR3aa: CSASINYGYTF
abundance: .
j_gene: TRBJ1-2
d_gene: .
v_gene: TRBV20-1

CDR3nt: TGTGCCAGCAGCTTCCGGACAGGGGTCACTGAAGCTTTCTTT
CDR3aa: CASSFRTGVTEAFF
abundance: .
j_gene: TRBJ1-1
d_gene: TRBD1
v_gene: TRBV11-2

CDR3nt: TGTGCCAGCAGCGTCGCCGGGACAGGGGGTCCGGAGACCCAGTACTTC
CDR3aa: CASSVAGTGGPETQYF
abundance: once
j_gene: TRBJ2-5
d_gene: TRBD1
v_gene: TRBV5-8

CDR3nt: TGTGCCAGCAGCGTTTCGACAGGGCCAAACTATGGCTACACCTTC
CDR3aa: CASSVSTGPNYGYTF
abundance: .
j_gene: TRBJ1-2
d_gene: TRBD1
v_gene: TRBV9

CDR3nt: TGTGCCAGCAGCTCAACCAATGCAAACTATGGCTACACCTTC
CDR3aa: CASSSTNANYGYTF
abundance: .
j_gene: TRBJ1-2
d_gene: .
v_gene: TRBV13

CDR3nt: TGTGCCAGCAGCCCTACTGTACTAGCGGGAGCGATCACAGATACGCAGTATTTT
CDR3aa: CASSPTVLAGAITDTQYF
abundance: .
j_gene: TRBJ2-3
d_gene: TRBD2
v_gene: TRBV9

CDR3nt: TGCAGCGTTGATATCTTCGACATTCAGTACTTC
CDR3aa: CSVDIFDIQYF
abundance: .
j_gene: TRBJ2-4
d_gene: .
v_gene: TRBV29-1

CDR3nt: TGTGCCAGCAGAAGAATTCCCGGGCAGCCCCAGCATTTT
CDR3aa: CASRRIPGQPQHF
abundance: .
j_gene: TRBJ1-5
d_gene: .
v_gene: TRBV6-5

CDR3nt: TGTGCCAGCAGCCCCACAGGGGATCAGCCCCAGCATTTT
CDR3aa: CASSPTGDQPQHF
abundance: few
j_gene: TRBJ1-5
d_gene: TRBD1
v_gene: TRBV7-2

CDR3nt: TGTGCCAGCAGTTTTTCTAGCGGGAGTGGGTACGAGCAGTACTTC
CDR3aa: CASSFSSGSGYEQYF
abundance: .
j_gene: TRBJ2-7
d_gene: TRBD2
v_gene: TRBV6-5

CDR3nt: TGTGCCAGCTCACCGGGAGGACGGTTCTACGAGCAGTACTTC
CDR3aa: CASSPGGRFYEQYF
abundance: .
j_gene: TRBJ2-7
d_gene: .
v_gene: TRBV18

CDR3nt: TGTGCCAGCAGCTTAGAGACGTTCACCCATGGCTACACCTTC
CDR3aa: CASSLETFTHGYTF
abundance: .
j_gene: TRBJ1-2
d_gene: .
v_gene: TRBV7-2

CDR3nt: TGTGCCAGCAGCGTAGAGGTTAATTCACCCCTCCACTTT
CDR3aa: CASSVEVNSPLHF
abundance: .
j_gene: TRBJ1-6
d_gene: .
v_gene: TRBV9

CDR3nt: TGTGCCAGTAGTATAGGGCTAGCGGGGAGCACAGATACGCAGTATTTT
CDR3aa: CASSIGLAGSTDTQYF
abundance: .
j_gene: TRBJ2-3
d_gene: TRBD2
v_gene: TRBV19

CDR3nt: TGTGCCAGTAGTCCCACAGGGTACACTGAAGCTTTCTTT
CDR3aa: CASSPTGYTEAFF
abundance: once
j_gene: TRBJ1-1
d_gene: .
v_gene: TRBV19

CDR3nt: TGTGCCAGCAGCGGACTAGCGGGAGAGACCCAGTACTTC
CDR3aa: CASSGLAGETQYF
abundance: .
j_gene: TRBJ2-5
d_gene: TRBD2
v_gene: TRBV9

CDR3nt: TGCAGTGCTAGTCCCCGGGACAGTCTGTTCTATGGCTACACCTTC
CDR3aa: CSASPRDSLFYGYTF
abundance: .
j_gene: TRBJ1-2
d_gene: TRBD1
v_gene: TRBV20-1

CDR3nt: TGTGCCATCAGCCCGGGGGGGGATACGCAGTATTTT
CDR3aa: CAISPGGDTQYF
abundance: .
j_gene: TRBJ2-3
d_gene: TRBD2
v_gene: TRBV10-3

CDR3nt: TGCGCCAGCAGCCAAGATCCCCTGTTGACCCAGTACTTC
CDR3aa: CASSQDPLLTQYF
abundance: .
j_gene: TRBJ2-5
d_gene: .
v_gene: TRBV4-3

CDR3nt: TGTGCCAGCAGCTTAGCTGTAGGGTGGAACACTGAAGCTTTCTTT
CDR3aa: CASSLAVGWNTEAFF
abundance: .
j_gene: TRBJ1-1
d_gene: .
v_gene: TRBV7-9

CDR3nt: TGCGCCAGCAGCTTGGCTCAGGGCTACGAGCAGTACTTC
CDR3aa: CASSLAQGYEQYF
abundance: .
j_gene: TRBJ2-7
d_gene: .
v_gene: TRBV5-1

CDR3nt: TGTGCCAGCAGCCTTTATCGGACCAGGGACGAGCAGTACTTC
CDR3aa: CASSLYRTRDEQYF
abundance: .
j_gene: TRBJ2-7
d_gene: .
v_gene: TRBV14

CDR3nt: TGTGCCAGCAGTTTCTCTAGCGGGAGGGCCGGGGAGCTGTTTTTT
CDR3aa: CASSFSSGRAGELFF
abundance: .
j_gene: TRBJ2-2
d_gene: TRBD2
v_gene: TRBV7-3

CDR3nt: TGTGCCAGCAGCTTATGGGGGCAGGGAATATTATCACCCCTCCACTTT
CDR3aa: CASSLWGQGILSPLHF
abundance: .
j_gene: TRBJ1-6
d_gene: .
v_gene: TRBV7-8

CDR3nt: TGTGCCAGTAGTACAACCTCTGGAAACACCATATATTTT
CDR3aa: CASSTTSGNTIYF
abundance: few
j_gene: TRBJ1-3
d_gene: .
v_gene: TRBV19

CDR3nt: TGTGCCAGCAGCCAAGGACAGGGGGGAACCTACGAGCAGTACTTC
CDR3aa: CASSQGQGGTYEQYF
abundance: .
j_gene: TRBJ2-7
d_gene: TRBD1
v_gene: TRBV6-2/TRBV6-3

CDR3nt: TGTGCCATCAGTGAGTCTGGGACAGGAGCATACGAGCAGTACTTC
CDR3aa: CAISESGTGAYEQYF
abundance: .
j_gene: TRBJ2-7
d_gene: TRBD1
v_gene: TRBV10-3

CDR3nt: TGTGCCAGTAGTATGGGTCAGCTGAATTCAGAGACCCAGTACTTC
CDR3aa: CASSMGQLNSETQYF
abundance: once
j_gene: TRBJ2-5
d_gene: .
v_gene: TRBV19

CDR3nt: TGTGCCAGCAGTTTAGGGGACCCCGGCTACACCTTC
CDR3aa: CASSLGDPGYTF
abundance: .
j_gene: TRBJ1-2
d_gene: .
v_gene: TRBV28

CDR3nt: TGTGCCAGCGGACGGGGACAGGGGGGAAACACTGAAGCTTTCTTT
CDR3aa: CASGRGQGGNTEAFF
abundance: .
j_gene: TRBJ1-1
d_gene: TRBD1
v_gene: TRBV6-5

CDR3nt: TGTGCCAGCACGGGGGACCCTCCTAACTATGGCTACACCTTC
CDR3aa: CASTGDPPNYGYTF
abundance: .
j_gene: TRBJ1-2
d_gene: .
v_gene: TRBV2

CDR3nt: TGTGCCAGCAGCTTGACCCGACTGAACACTGAAGCTTTCTTT
CDR3aa: CASSLTRLNTEAFF
abundance: .
j_gene: TRBJ1-1
d_gene: .
v_gene: TRBV7-9